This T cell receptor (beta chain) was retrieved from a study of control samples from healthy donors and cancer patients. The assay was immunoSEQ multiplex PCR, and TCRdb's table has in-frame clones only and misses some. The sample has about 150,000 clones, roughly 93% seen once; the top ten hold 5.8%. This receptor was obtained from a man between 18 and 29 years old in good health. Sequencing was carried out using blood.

The chain's CDR3 is CASNRIQETQYF. CDR3 coding DNA: TGTGCCAGCAACAGGATACAAGAGACCCAGTACTTC. This rearrangement joins TRBV6-5 to TRBJ2-5; D is possibly TRBD1 (5 bases). There are 12 residues in the CDR3. Germline CDR1 is MNHEY and CDR2 is SVGAGI. The V end was cut by 7 bases, the J end by 2 bases, with 8 bases between.